This section outlines one T cell receptor beta chain sequence together with its context. This clonotype was counted between two and nine times. Its antigen is unknown. Base qualities were left out, and no much larger clone turns up one base away. The sample belongs to a study of immune reconstitution after stem cell transplant in scleroderma (dated by TCRdb to 2016 to 2017). The library was made by RT-PCR. Sequencing was performed on an Illumina MiSeq. The raw public reads went through TCRdb reprocessing: fastp at Q25, MiXCR clone calling, in-frame beta chains kept. Each CDR3 protein gets just one entry, which takes the most common genes and DNA from the rows behind it. Counted in this sample were more than 1,500 distinct CDR3 sequences; approximately 10% of them appeared once. The ten most abundant clones make up 13% to 15% of the sample. CDR1 and CDR2 are read off the germline V gene (reference sequence) as MNHNY and SVGAGI. Between the V and J ends, shortened by 6 bases and 3 bases respectively, the junction contains 11 bases. The CDR3 spans 13 residues, from the cysteine through the phenylalanine. Only the CDR3 DNA is retained, 39 bases long and in frame from the first base.

Recombination linked TRBV6-6 to TRBJ1-1; no confident D gene assignment can be made. Sampling was done before or after autologous hematopoietic stem cell transplantation (not recorded which). The sequence was collected from a female donor with systemic sclerosis. The CDR3: CASRPAGDTEAFF. The bases are TGTGCCAGCAGACCAGCGGGCGACACTGAAGCTTTCTTT.